The T cell receptor (beta chain) described here comes from a study of T cells in localized non-small cell lung cancer. About this clone: The antigen remains unidentified.

The CDR3 is 18 residues long. From germline, CDR1 is SGHNT and CDR2 YYREEE (reference sequence). J lost 5 bases, V lost 0 bases, and 7 bases had no gene match. Regarding the study as a whole: Exceeding tumor, uninvolved adjacent lung had the highest T cell clonality.

The data were produced by immunoSEQ multiplex PCR, yet TCRdb's version contains in-frame clones alone and is incomplete. The table shows approximately 7,000 clones, with 92% occurring only once. This TCR came from a male donor older than 55 with stage II lung adenocarcinoma. The rearrangement joins TRBV5-4 to TRBJ2-5, with 16 bases lining up with TRBD2. The sequencing here drew on peripheral blood mononuclear cells, taken before any cancer treatment. The CDR3 region has the DNA TGTGCCAGCAGCTTGGCCGGGACTAGCGGGGGGGCGGGTGAGACCCAGTACTTC. Protein product: CASSLAGTSGGAGETQYF. The full variable domain, with the rest looked up from reference TRBV5-4 and TRBJ2-5, is ETGVTQSPTHLIKTRGQQVTLRCSSQSGHNTVSWYQQALGQGPQFIFQYYREEENGRGNFPPRFSGLQFPNYSSELNVNALELDDSALYLCASSLAGTSGGAGETQYFGPGTRLLVL.